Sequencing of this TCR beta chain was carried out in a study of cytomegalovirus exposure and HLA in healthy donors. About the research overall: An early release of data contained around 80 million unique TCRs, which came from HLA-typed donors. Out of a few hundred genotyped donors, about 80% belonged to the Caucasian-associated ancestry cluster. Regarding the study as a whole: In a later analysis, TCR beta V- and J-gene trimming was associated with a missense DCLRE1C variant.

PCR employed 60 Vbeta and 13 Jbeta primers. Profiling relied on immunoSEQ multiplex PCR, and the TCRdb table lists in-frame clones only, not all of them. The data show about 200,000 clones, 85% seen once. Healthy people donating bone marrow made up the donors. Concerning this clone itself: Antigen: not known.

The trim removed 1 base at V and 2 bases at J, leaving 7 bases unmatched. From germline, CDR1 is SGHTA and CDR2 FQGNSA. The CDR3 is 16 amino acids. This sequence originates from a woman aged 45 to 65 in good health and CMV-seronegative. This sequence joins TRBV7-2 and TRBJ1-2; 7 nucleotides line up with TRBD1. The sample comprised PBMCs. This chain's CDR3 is CASSLVRTGNNYGYTF. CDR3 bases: TGTGCCAGCAGCTTAGTTAGGACAGGAAACAACTATGGCTACACCTTC.